This TCR beta chain was profiled in a study of regulatory T cells in long-lasting Graves disease. Study context: Under 3 months of antithyroid drugs had been taken by newly diagnosed Graves' patients.

HTBI primers from iRepertoire and Arm-PCR of CDR3 regions yielded the TCR beta libraries. Per the original methods: Samples jointly harbored 60 or so TRBV and fewer than 15 TRBJ segments. One entry per CDR3 protein, called by TCRdb with MiXCR from the multiplex PCR reads. The V and J calls reflect TCRdb's pipeline rather than the authors' work. In the table there are roughly 220,000 distinct CDR3 sequences, 18% of which are singletons. Time point denoted: newly diagnosed GD, antithyroid drugs for less than 3 months. Construction of the TCR library relied on RNA isolated from PBMCs. Guidelines of the American Thyroid Association were used to diagnose Graves' disease. The CDR3 loop spans 13 amino acids. V gave up 3 bases and J gave up 2 bases, with 4 bases separating them. Germline loops: CDR1 ENHRY, CDR2 SYGVKD. Study results and caveats: New patients shared fewer public clonotypes (about 1,000) than persistent patients did (roughly 2,500).

In this sample, this clonotype turned up many times. What it binds is unknown. The source was peripheral blood mononuclear cells (PBMCs), collected at new diagnosis, from a patient treated with antithyroid drugs. This clonotype originated in a female donor with Graves disease. V gene TRBV10-3 combines with J gene TRBJ2-2; D remains ambiguous. CDR3 nucleotide sequence: TGTGCCATCAGTGACCAAAACACCGGGGAGCTGTTTTTT. It encodes CAISDQNTGELFF.